The 24 T cell receptor beta chains below all came from one sample that was sequenced in a study of blood T cell repertoires in COVID-19 (dated by TCRdb to about 2020). Library prep was done by the immunoSEQ multiplex PCR assay. This is the immuneACCESS table as TCRdb keeps it, with only in-frame sequences that have V and J called. A part of the clones is gone; compared with another copy, unresolved V genes explain less than half, and the rest is unexplained. The sample table lists around 35,000 clones, around 87% of them with a count of one. The ten largest make up 35% to 50% of the sample. Sample: peripheral blood. All receptors derive from a human donor in a cohort sampled during active COVID-19.

The V gene is TRBV3-1 (or the pseudogene TRBV3-2), the J gene TRBJ2-2; D remains ambiguous. Trimming left V 2 bases short and J 2 bases short, with 3 bases between. This CDR3 spans 13 amino acids. CDR1 LGHDT and CDR2 YNNKEL come from the germline V gene (reference sequence). The CDR3, as DNA: TGTGCCAGCAGCCAATTAAACACCGGGGAGCTGTTTTTT. Translating it yields CASSQLNTGELFF.

This sequence joins TRBV7-9 and TRBJ2-2, with D possibly being TRBD1 (6 bases). With 2 bases removed from V and 7 bases from J, the gap between germline ends came to 17 bases. CDR3 length: 16 residues. CDR1 is SEHNR and CDR2 is FQNEAQ in the germline V gene (reference sequence). The DNA for the CDR3 is TGTGCCAGCAGCTTACCGTCTGGGGGCGCGGGCGGGGAGCTGTTTTTT. Residues: CASSLPSGGAGGELFF.

The chain's CDR3 is CASSGRGTSYEQYF. The CDR3 DNA is TGCGCCAGCAGCGGCCGGGGTACCTCCTACGAGCAGTACTTC. The J gene is TRBJ2-7, the V gene TRBV10-2, with TRBD2 as a possible D gene (5 bases). With 6 bases removed from V and 0 bases from J, the gap between germline ends came to 12 bases. There are 14 residues in the CDR3. The germline V gene encodes CDR1 WSHSY and CDR2 SAAADI.

The rearrangement links TRBV3-1 (or the pseudogene TRBV3-2) to TRBJ1-4, with D uncertain. V was trimmed by 3 bases and J by 8 bases, leaving 16 bases between them. Germline V CDR1 and CDR2: LGHDT, YNNKEL (reference sequence). The CDR3 has 15 residues. The CDR3 bases are TGTGCCAGCAGCCAGGGTTCACGGGGAACCGAAAAACTGTTTTTT. The encoded protein is CASSQGSRGTEKLFF.

J is TRBJ1-6 and V is TRBV7-6, with TRBD1 identical over 10 bases. This CDR3 is built from 16 residues. The germline V gene has CDR1 SGHVS and CDR2 FNYEAQ. V dropped 5 bases and J dropped 7; count of bases not matched to a gene: 8. CDR3 loop: CASSPQGQGTNSPLHF. The CDR3 coding sequence is TGTGCCAGCAGCCCTCAGGGACAGGGGACCAATTCACCCCTCCACTTT.

This chain's CDR3 is CASSLGQGFYEQYF. The DNA of the CDR3 is TGTGCCAGCAGCTTGGGACAGGGTTTCTACGAGCAGTACTTC. The chain uses TRBV7-9 and TRBJ2-7; 9 nucleotides match TRBD1. CDR1 and CDR2 (germline): SEHNR, FQNEAQ (reference sequence). The junction had 3 bases not matched to a gene; V was cut back by 3 bases and J by 3 bases. This CDR3 has 14 amino acids. The entire variable domain, with the rest obtained from reference TRBV7-9 and TRBJ2-7, is as follows: DTGVSQNPRHKITKRGQNVTFRCDPISEHNRLYWYRQTLGQGPEFLTYFQNEAQLEKSRLLSDRFSAERPKGSFSTLEIQRTEQGDSAMYLCASSLGQGFYEQYFGPGTRLTVT.

The chain carries TRBV4-3 and TRBJ1-2; 8 bases agree with TRBD1. Germline loops: CDR1 LGHNA, CDR2 YSLEER. The CDR3 loop spans 18 amino acids. V was pared by 0 bases and J by 2 bases, with 11 bases of the junction left unmatched. DNA of the CDR3: TGCGCCAGCAGCCAAGATCATCAGGGGGCTGGGATGAACTATGGCTACACCTTC. Translated: CASSQDHQGAGMNYGYTF.

The chain couples TRBV5-4 to TRBJ1-6; maybe TRBD1 (6 bases). Germline loops: CDR1 SGHNT, CDR2 YYREEE (reference sequence). The CDR3 is made up of 15 amino acids. With 3 bases removed from V and 7 bases from J, the gap between germline ends came to 14 bases. The CDR3 bases are TGTGCCAGCAGCTGGGCAGGGGCCGGGAATTCACCCCTCCACTTT. Translating gives CASSWAGAGNSPLHF.

The chain is built from TRBV5-1 and TRBJ1-3, with D hard to call. CDR3 size: 17 residues. Trimming cost V 0 bases and J 5 bases, with 18 bases left between them. Germline CDR1 reads SGHRS; CDR2 reads YFSETQ. In nucleotides, the CDR3 is TGCGCCAGCAGCTTGGCCAATCGGGGAAATCCACGAAACACCATATATTTT. The encoded protein is CASSLANRGNPRNTIYF.

The chain employs TRBV9 and TRBJ2-7, with TRBD1 identical over 9 bases. The CDR3 has 14 amino acids. The germline V gene has CDR1 SGDLS and CDR2 YYNGEE. Losses at the gene ends were 2 bases for V and 3 bases for J; bases not matched to a gene: 3. This chain's CDR3 is CASSVRGQGYEQYF. The CDR3 nucleotides are TGTGCCAGCAGCGTCAGGGGACAGGGCTACGAGCAGTACTTC.

This chain links TRBV27 with TRBJ2-5, with 9 bases aligning to TRBD1. The CDR3 is made up of 14 amino acids. V was clipped by 4 bases and J by 7 bases; unmatched bases: 7. The V gene's germline CDR1 is MNHEY and CDR2 SMNVEV (reference sequence). In DNA form, the CDR3 reads TGTGCCAGCAGTTCGAACGACAGGGGGGGGACCCAGTACTTC. Amino acid sequence: CASSSNDRGGTQYF.

The chain recombines TRBV5-1 with TRBJ2-1; 13 nucleotides agree with TRBD2. Germline assignment: CDR1 SGHRS and CDR2 YFSETQ. CDR3 length: 17 residues. V shed 2 bases, J shed 4 bases, and the junction held 6 bases outside the gene matches. CDR3 protein: CASSLDLGLAGYNEQFF. The CDR3 DNA reads TGCGCCAGCAGCTTAGACCTGGGACTAGCGGGGTACAATGAGCAGTTCTTC.

The J gene is TRBJ2-5, the V gene TRBV28, with TRBD1 matching over 8 bases. The V gene end was trimmed by 6 bases and the J gene end by 2 bases; junction bases not matched to a gene: 8. Germline CDR1 and CDR2: MDHEN and SYDVKM. This CDR3 comprises 15 residues. CDR3 DNA sequence: TGTGCCAGCAGCCTAAGACAGGGGACACAAGAGACCCAGTACTTC. Translating it yields CASSLRQGTQETQYF.

J is TRBJ2-2 and V is TRBV7-8; 16 nucleotides align to TRBD2. Germline CDR1 and CDR2: SGHVS and FQNEAQ. The CDR3 is made up of 19 amino acids. With 5 bases clipped from V and 4 bases from J, the junction kept 10 bases outside the gene matches. CDR3 nucleotide sequence: TGTGCCAGCAGCCTCCTTGGGACTAGCGGGGGGGCTAGCACCGGGGAGCTGTTTTTT. Translation: CASSLLGTSGGASTGELFF.

This chain uses TRBV19 with TRBJ1-2; 7 nucleotides agree with TRBD1. CDR1 is LNHDA, CDR2 SQIVND, per germline (reference sequence). The CDR3 is made up of 15 amino acids. Trimming cost V 0 bases and J 6 bases; bases outside gene matches: 7. CDR3 coding DNA: TGTGCCAGTAGTATAGATCCCAGGGGGTCGGATGGCTACACCTTC. This sequence encodes CASSIDPRGSDGYTF.

CDR3 residues: CASSQDWVSGGANTQYF. CDR3 coding DNA: TGCGCCAGCAGCCAAGATTGGGTCAGCGGGGGGGCTAATACGCAGTATTTT. The chain recombines TRBV4-3 with TRBJ2-3; TRBD2 matches 10 bases. Germline CDR1 and CDR2: LGHNA and YSLEER. The V and J ends lost 0 bases and 7 bases, in that order; junction bases with no gene match: 10. The CDR3 is made up of 17 amino acids.

This chain joins TRBV5-6 and TRBJ2-3; D gene uncertain. V was trimmed by 0 bases and J by 6 bases, leaving 5 bases between them. The CDR3 consists of 12 residues. Germline V gives CDR1 SGHDT, CDR2 YYEEEE. The CDR3 DNA reads as TGTGCCAGCAGCTTGGGAGCGGATACGCAGTATTTT. Protein product: CASSLGADTQYF.

The rearrangement uses TRBV7-2 and TRBJ1-6; 8 bases match TRBD1. Trimming at V came to 5 bases and at J to 13 bases, leaving 13 bases not matched to a gene. CDR3 size: 15 residues. Per the germline V gene, CDR1 is SGHTA and CDR2 is FQGNSA. CDR3 region: CASSPETGDHTPLHF. CDR3 sequence (DNA): TGTGCCAGCAGCCCGGAGACAGGGGACCATACTCCCCTCCACTTT.

This chain joins TRBV18 and TRBJ2-5, with D maybe TRBD2 (7 bases). Germline CDR1 reads KGHSH; CDR2 reads LQKENI. The CDR3 has 15 amino acids. Trimming took 3 bases from V and 4 from J, leaving 15 bases between them. Here the CDR3 reads CASSPNAGALETQYF. DNA of the CDR3: TGTGCCAGCTCACCGAACGCGGGGGCCCTAGAGACCCAGTACTTC. The entire variable domain, with the rest obtained from reference TRBV18 and TRBJ2-5, is as follows: NAGVMQNPRHLVRRRGQEARLRCSPMKGHSHVYWYRQLPEEGLKFMVYLQKENIIDESGMPKERFSAEFPKEGPSILRIQQVVRGDSAAYFCASSPNAGALETQYFGPGTRLLVL.

The chain couples TRBV5-1 to TRBJ1-4; D call uncertain. Germline values: CDR1 SGHRS, CDR2 YFSETQ. V was pared by 1 base and J by 7 bases, with 17 bases between. The CDR3 sequence is 16 residues long. CDR3 loop: CASSLSNPGLLEKLFF. The CDR3 DNA follows: TGCGCCAGCAGCTTGAGTAACCCTGGCCTTCTTGAAAAACTGTTTTTT.

The chain recombines TRBV6-2 or TRBV6-3 with TRBJ1-3; TRBD1 agrees at 7 bases. The CDR3 runs 14 residues. Germline CDR1 and CDR2: MNHEY and SVGEGT. J lost 8 bases, V lost 0 bases, and 4 bases had no gene match. In DNA, the CDR3 is TGTGCCAGCAGTTACTCGACAGGGCGGGACACCATATATTTT. It encodes CASSYSTGRDTIYF.

This clone appeared a single time. DNA for the CDR3: TGTGCCAGCAGTTACCAAGGACTAGCGGGGGTAGAGACCCAGTACTTC. Amino acid sequence: CASSYQGLAGVETQYF. The chain recombines TRBV6-2 or TRBV6-3 with TRBJ2-5, with TRBD2 matching 13 bases. The CDR3 loop spans 16 amino acids. After removal of 2 bases from V and 4 bases from J, the junction contained 4 bases not matched to a gene. Looked up from germline, CDR1 is MNHEY and CDR2 is SVGEGT.

This clone appeared a single time. The chain employs TRBV11-3 and TRBJ2-2; 11 bases match TRBD1. The CDR3 spans 16 residues. V lost 6 bases and J lost 6; bases outside the gene matches: 9. The germline gives CDR1 SGHNT, CDR2 YENEEA. The CDR3: CASSLRDRGVPGELFF. The CDR3, as DNA: TGTGCCAGCAGTCTCCGGGACAGGGGGGTTCCCGGGGAGCTGTTTTTT.

This chain joins TRBV29-1 and TRBJ1-2; 9 nucleotides align to TRBD1. CDR3 size: 15 residues. Germline V gene data show CDR1 as SQVTM and CDR2 as ANQGSEA. V was clipped by 5 bases and J by 4 bases; unmatched bases: 11. As DNA, the CDR3 is TGCAGCGTTACTATCTCGGGACAGGGCGTCTATGGCTACACCTTC. This sequence encodes CSVTISGQGVYGYTF. Combining the CDR3 with reference TRBV29-1 and TRBJ1-2 gives the whole variable domain SAVISQKPSRDICQRGTSLTIQCQVDSQVTMMFWYRQQPGQSLTLIATANQGSEATYESGFVIDKFPISRPNLTFSTLTVSNMSPEDSSIYLCSVTISGQGVYGYTFGSGTRLTVV.